A single sample is the source of the 22 T cell receptor beta chains below, sequenced in a study of T-cell memory formation after mild COVID-19. TCRdb called the 5' RACE reads again in MiXCR, with one record for every CDR3 protein. The sample has roughly 62,000 distinct CDR3 sequences, less than 9.5% seen once. The specimen was PBMCs or a T cell subset sorted from them (not recorded which). The receptors derive from a young man who had mild COVID-19 (a few samples of this study predate the infection). Cell type and time point are not known.

This clonotype has at least ten counts. The chain carries TRBV5-1 and TRBJ2-3; unclear D gene. The ends were cut back, 0 bases at V and 0 bases at J, with 11 bases in the middle. The germline V gene encodes CDR1 SGHRS and CDR2 YFSETQ. This CDR3 is built from 16 residues. CDR3 in DNA: TGCGCCAGCAGCTTGGATTCGGGCTACAGCACAGATACGCAGTATTTT. Translated, it gives CASSLDSGYSTDTQYF. The entire variable domain, with the rest obtained from reference TRBV5-1 and TRBJ2-3, is as follows: KAGVTQTPRYLIKTRGQQVTLSCSPISGHRSVSWYQQTPGQGLQFLFEYFSETQRNKGNFPGRFSGRQFSNSRSEMNVSTLELGDSALYLCASSLDSGYSTDTQYFGPGTRLTVL.

This clonotype was recorded many times. The chain recombines TRBV5-1 with TRBJ2-1, with 8 bases identical to TRBD1. V lost 4 bases, J lost 7 bases, and 7 bases stayed unmatched. CDR1 is SGHRS, CDR2 YFSETQ, per germline. CDR3 length: 14 amino acids. This CDR3 is CASSPGQGFNEQFF. CDR3 in DNA: TGCGCCAGCAGCCCAGGACAGGGTTTTAATGAGCAGTTCTTC.

The rearrangement joins TRBV6-2 or TRBV6-3 to TRBJ1-1; D remains ambiguous. V was cut by 7 bases and J by 8 bases, with 14 bases left in between. Germline V lookup: CDR1 MNHEY, CDR2 SVGEGT. This CDR3 spans 12 amino acids. The CDR3 DNA reads as TGTGCCAGCACCACCCTGAGAGGAGAAGCTTTCTTT. It yields the protein CASTTLRGEAFF.

Sample share makes this clonotype medium-sized. This chain joins TRBV5-1 and TRBJ2-1; 7 positions agree with TRBD2. V lost 9 bases and J lost 7; bases outside the gene matches: 16. The CDR3 loop spans 15 amino acids. Germline CDR1 SGHRS, CDR2 YFSETQ. CDR3 sequence (DNA): TGCGCCACCGCAATTGAACTGTATAGCGGGAATGAGCAGTTCTTC. This gives the protein CATAIELYSGNEQFF.

This clonotype was detected ten times or more. This chain joins TRBV4-3 and TRBJ2-5; D not certain. This CDR3 has 13 amino acids. Trimming pared 0 bases from V and 3 bases from J, leaving 5 bases between. Germline-derived CDR1 and CDR2 are LGHNA and YSLEER. The CDR3 DNA reads as TGCGCCAGCAGCCAAGATTTAGAAGAGACCCAGTACTTC. Translation gives CASSQDLEETQYF.

The V and J genes are TRBV9 and TRBJ1-6; D unresolved. The CDR3 length is 16 residues. Germline values: CDR1 SGDLS, CDR2 YYNGEE. Trimming removed 4 bases at V and 7 bases at J, with 18 bases between. CDR3 DNA sequence: TGTGCCAGCAGCCCCCGGTTGGAGGGTTGGAATTCACCCCTCCACTTT. The encoded protein is CASSPRLEGWNSPLHF.

Many counts were recorded for this clonotype. The chain couples TRBV6-5 to TRBJ2-2; D remains ambiguous. Germline V gene sequence: CDR1 MNHEY, CDR2 SVGAGI. V lost 6 bases and J 3 bases, leaving 8 bases between the germline ends. The length of the CDR3 is 13 residues. The CDR3 coding sequence is TGTGCCAGCAGCCGTGGACACACCGGGGAGCTGTTTTTT. Amino acids: CASSRGHTGELFF.

The gene calls are TRBV11-2 and TRBJ2-2, with D unclear. Germline values: CDR1 SGHAT, CDR2 FQNNGV. Trimming cost V 5 bases and J 4 bases, with 14 bases left between them. The CDR3 consists of 15 residues. CDR3 sequence: CASSTRGGSTGELFF. CDR3 in DNA: TGTGCCAGCAGCACCCGTGGCGGCAGCACCGGGGAGCTGTTTTTT.

This clonotype has more than one count but fewer than ten. The rearrangement joins TRBV5-1 to TRBJ2-7; D is possibly TRBD1 (6 bases). The germline V gene encodes CDR1 SGHRS and CDR2 YFSETQ. Trimming removed 3 bases from V and 5 bases from J, with 18 bases in between. CDR3 length: 15 residues. Here the CDR3 DNA reads TGCGCCAGCAGCTCAGGACAGAGCAGAAGGGACGAGCAGTACTTC. Translated, it gives CASSSGQSRRDEQYF.

The table lists this clonotype with a few counts. This chain connects TRBV5-4 to TRBJ2-5; D possibly uses TRBD1 or TRBD2 (5 bases each). The V and J ends lost 4 bases and 3 bases respectively, with 13 bases between them. This CDR3 has 14 amino acids. From germline, CDR1 is SGHNT and CDR2 YYREEE (reference sequence). The CDR3 protein is CASSVPLGEETQYF. The CDR3 DNA reads TGTGCCAGCAGCGTCCCGCTGGGGGAAGAGACCCAGTACTTC.

This clonotype was found a few times. The chain employs TRBV3-1 and TRBJ1-2; TRBD1 matches 10 bases. CDR1 and CDR2 (germline): LGHDT, YNNKEL (reference sequence). V shed 4 bases and J 4 bases; nucleotides not matched to a gene: 6. The CDR3 runs to 15 residues. CDR3 in DNA: TGTGCCAGCAGCCCGCTGGACAGGGGGGCCTATGGCTACACCTTC. It encodes CASSPLDRGAYGYTF.

This chain connects TRBV5-6 to TRBJ1-1; weak D call: TRBD1 (5 bases). CDR1 SGHDT and CDR2 YYEEEE come from the germline V gene. This CDR3 has 14 residues. The ends were cut back, 5 bases at V and 5 bases at J, with 16 bases in the middle. This CDR3 reads CASSSLGVRTEAFF. In DNA, the CDR3 is TGTGCCAGCAGTTCCCTGGGGGTACGAACTGAAGCTTTCTTT. Full variable domain (remainder filled in from reference TRBV5-6 and TRBJ1-1): DAGVTQSPTHLIKTRGQQVTLRCSPKSGHDTVSWYQQALGQGPQFIFQYYEEEERQRGNFPDRFSGHQFPNYSSELNVNALLLGDSALYLCASSSLGVRTEAFFGQGTRLTVV.

The chain uses TRBV19 and TRBJ2-3; TRBD1 matches at 7 bases. The trim removed 5 bases at V and 5 bases at J, leaving 7 bases unmatched. This CDR3 is built from 14 residues. Germline CDR1 is LNHDA and CDR2 is SQIVND (reference sequence). CDR3 sequence (DNA): TGTGCCAGTAGTGCGACAGGGTGGGGAGATACGCAGTATTTT. It translates to CASSATGWGDTQYF.

The chain employs TRBV7-2 and TRBJ2-3; D is unclear. CDR1 and CDR2 (germline): SGHTA, FQGNSA. The CDR3 has 15 residues. V dropped 4 bases and J dropped 0 bases, with 11 bases sitting between them. The CDR3 reads CASSWRYHSTDTQYF. The CDR3 DNA sequence: TGTGCCAGCAGCTGGAGATACCACAGCACAGATACGCAGTATTTT.

Only a few counts were recorded for this clonotype. Written as DNA, the CDR3 is TGTGCCAGCAGCTTGGCCTCCCTAGCGGGGGGTATCAATGAGCAGTTCTTC. Encoded protein: CASSLASLAGGINEQFF. The chain carries TRBV5-6 and TRBJ2-1; 11 bases line up with TRBD2. This CDR3 is built from 17 residues. J lost 6 bases, V lost 0 bases, and 8 bases had no gene match. Germline CDR1 is SGHDT and CDR2 is YYEEEE.

This clonotype was seen a handful of times. This chain connects TRBV20-1 to TRBJ1-1, with 8 bases identical to TRBD1. CDR1 is DFQATT, CDR2 SNEGSKA, per germline (reference sequence). Trimming took 3 bases from V and 1 from J; bases not matched to a gene: 10. CDR3 length: 16 amino acids. CDR3 residues: CSARPLNRGRNTEAFF. The DNA for the CDR3 is TGCAGTGCTAGGCCCCTAAACAGGGGGAGGAACACTGAAGCTTTCTTT.

This clonotype was recorded many times. This chain connects TRBV7-2 to TRBJ2-2; 7 bases map to TRBD1. The germline V gene has CDR1 SGHTA and CDR2 FQGNSA. The CDR3 runs to 15 residues. Germline trimming cut 5 bases from V and 5 bases from J; bases unmatched to any gene: 8. The CDR3 coding sequence is TGTGCCAGCAGCCGCCGACAGGGCCTTACCGGGGAGCTGTTTTTT. Its protein product is CASSRRQGLTGELFF.

This clonotype was seen a handful of times. CDR3 sequence reads: CASSLQGSGNTIYF. The CDR3 nucleotides are TGCGCCAGCAGCCTACAGGGATCTGGAAACACCATATATTTT. The gene calls are TRBV5-1 and TRBJ1-3; D possibly corresponds to TRBD1 (6 bases). The V end was cut by 4 bases, the J end by 1 base, with 9 bases between. This CDR3 contains 14 residues. Germline V gives CDR1 SGHRS, CDR2 YFSETQ.

This clonotype has more than one count but fewer than ten. The chain couples TRBV5-1 to TRBJ2-5; D uncertain. CDR1 SGHRS and CDR2 YFSETQ come from the germline V gene. CDR3 length equals 14 residues. Trimming removed 1 base from V and 1 base from J, with 8 bases in between. CDR3 sequence: CASSLIDPQETQYF. In DNA form, the CDR3 reads TGCGCCAGCAGCTTGATCGACCCCCAAGAGACCCAGTACTTC.

The chain uses TRBV7-9 and TRBJ2-6; a weak D match, TRBD2 (5 bases). The germline V gene has CDR1 SEHNR and CDR2 FQNEAQ (reference sequence). CDR3 length: 15 amino acids. The V end lost 5 bases, the J end lost 2 bases, and 10 bases lay between the germline ends. DNA for the CDR3: TGTGCCAGCAGCCGAGGGAGTCCTGGGGCCAACGTCCTGACTTTC. Translation: CASSRGSPGANVLTF.

The chain joins TRBV28 to TRBJ2-7; D gene unclear. CDR3 length equals 12 residues. Trimming removed 2 bases at V and 4 bases at J, with 6 bases between. Germline V lookup: CDR1 MDHEN, CDR2 SYDVKM. CDR3 sequence reads: CASSLPRYEQYF. CDR3 in DNA: TGTGCCAGCAGTTTACCACGGTACGAGCAGTACTTC. Together with reference TRBV28 and TRBJ2-7, the CDR3 gives the full variable domain: DVKVTQSSRYLVKRTGEKVFLECVQDMDHENMFWYRQDPGLGLRLIYFSYDVKMKEKGDIPEGYSVSREKKERFSLILESASTNQTSMYLCASSLPRYEQYFGPGTRLTVT.

Ten or more counts support this clonotype. The chain has TRBV5-1 and TRBJ2-2, with D possibly TRBD2 on 5 matching bases. This CDR3 is 16 amino acids long. The germline V and J ends were trimmed by 0 bases and 0 bases, with 9 bases remaining between them. Germline values: CDR1 SGHRS, CDR2 YFSETQ. CDR3: CASSLEVGANTGELFF. DNA for the CDR3: TGCGCCAGCAGCTTGGAGGTCGGGGCGAACACCGGGGAGCTGTTTTTT.